This TCR beta chain was sequenced during a study of blood T cell repertoires in COVID-19. Study in general: Both acute and convalescent COVID-19 samples were obtained from the United States, Italy and Spain. Nucleic acid was either cDNA or gDNA, and it came from T cells, B-cell-depleted T cells, or PBMCs.

Authors' analysis steps: Amplification from reference gene primers served as the basis for estimated nucleated cell counts. The method was immunoSEQ multiplex PCR; TCRdb's version includes in-frame clones alone and lacks a portion of them. Clonal size and the V and J genes are those of that table, whereas D and trimming came from the DNA. The profile shows a few hundred thousand clones, around four fifths of them singletons. CDR1 and CDR2 (germline): GTSNPN, SVGIG (reference sequence). V was cut by 2 bases and J by 4 bases, with 15 bases left in between. The CDR3 is 15 residues long. The genes are TRBV30 and TRBJ2-1; possible D gene TRBD1, 5 bases. The sample consisted of peripheral blood. This TCR came from a woman between 45 and 65 years old with acute or convalescent COVID-19. The CDR3 protein is CAWSHLDSKYNEQFF. DNA of the CDR3: TGTGCCTGGAGTCACCTCGACAGCAAATACAATGAGCAGTTCTTC.